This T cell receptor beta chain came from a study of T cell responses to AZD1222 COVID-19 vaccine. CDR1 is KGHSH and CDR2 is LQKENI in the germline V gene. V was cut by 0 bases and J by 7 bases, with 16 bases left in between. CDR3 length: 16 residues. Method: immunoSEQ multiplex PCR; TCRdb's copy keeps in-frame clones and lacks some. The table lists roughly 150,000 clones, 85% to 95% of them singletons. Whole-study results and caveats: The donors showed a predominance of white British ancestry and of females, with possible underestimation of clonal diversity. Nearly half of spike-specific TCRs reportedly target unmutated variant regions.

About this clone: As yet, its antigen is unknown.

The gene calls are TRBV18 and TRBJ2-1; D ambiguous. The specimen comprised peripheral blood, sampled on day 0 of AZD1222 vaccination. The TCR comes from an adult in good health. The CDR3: CASSPPAGRGKNEQFF. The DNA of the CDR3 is TGTGCCAGCTCACCACCGGCTGGCCGTGGTAAGAATGAGCAGTTCTTC.